These 27 T cell receptor beta chains share one sample of origin, sequenced in a study of T cell changes during pregnancy in multiple sclerosis. Here immunoSEQ multiplex PCR was the method, and the copy in TCRdb shows in-frame clones only, minus some. The data show about 30,000 clones, around 87% seen once. Specimen: CD4+ T cells from peripheral blood mononuclear cells, collected in the third trimester of pregnancy. These receptors were collected from a female donor in good health, enrolled as a control in a pregnancy study.

This rearrangement joins TRBV30 to TRBJ1-4; D gene unclear. Trimming stripped 0 bases from V and 4 bases from J, with 12 bases between. Germline CDR1 and CDR2: GTSNPN and SVGIG (reference sequence). This CDR3 is 15 amino acids long. CDR3 region: CAWSVHSQINEKLFF. CDR3 in DNA: TGTGCCTGGAGTGTACATAGCCAGATTAATGAAAAACTGTTTTTT. Combining the CDR3 with reference TRBV30 and TRBJ1-4 gives the whole variable domain SQTIHQWPATLVQPVGSPLSLECTVEGTSNPNLYWYRQAAGRGLQLLFYSVGIGQISSEVPQNLSASRPQDRQFILSSKKLLLSDSGFYLCAWSVHSQINEKLFFGSGTQLSVL.

The rearrangement uses TRBV19 and TRBJ1-1; D is undetermined. This CDR3 comprises 18 residues. Deletions cut 5 bases from V and 0 bases from J, with 22 bases between. Germline CDR1 is LNHDA and CDR2 is SQIVND (reference sequence). CDR3 in amino acids: CASSPRLSPPHMNTEAFF. The CDR3 nucleotides read TGTGCCAGTAGTCCCCGTTTGTCTCCGCCCCACATGAACACTGAAGCTTTCTTT.

The genes are TRBV30 and TRBJ2-7; D unresolved. The CDR3 has 13 amino acids. The germline gives CDR1 GTSNPN, CDR2 SVGIG (reference sequence). The V and J ends lost 2 bases and 2 bases respectively, with 10 bases between them. CDR3 DNA: TGTGCCTGGAGTATTGGTCAGACCTACGAGCAGTACTTC. The encoded protein is CAWSIGQTYEQYF.

This clone was found once. The V call is TRBV9, the J call TRBJ1-1, with D maybe TRBD1 (5 bases). V was shortened by 4 bases and J by 1 base, with 14 bases between the two germline ends. Germline V gene data show CDR1 as SGDLS and CDR2 as YYNGEE. The length of the CDR3 is 15 residues. The CDR3 here is CASSLGEATNTEAFF. CDR3 nucleotide sequence: TGTGCCAGCAGCTTGGGGGAGGCCACGAACACTGAAGCTTTCTTT.

V is TRBV28 and J is TRBJ2-3, with a weak D call TRBD1 (5 bases). The CDR3 length is 15 residues. Deletions cut 5 bases from V and 4 bases from J, with 16 bases between. Germline V gene data show CDR1 as MDHEN and CDR2 as SYDVKM. Here the CDR3 reads CASSATPGWADTQYF. In DNA form, the CDR3 reads TGTGCCAGCAGTGCGACCCCAGGGTGGGCAGATACGCAGTATTTT.

The chain links TRBV6-1 to TRBJ2-7, with 7 bases aligning to TRBD1. CDR1 is MNHNS, CDR2 SASEGT, per germline. The CDR3 has 15 residues. V trimming: 0 bases; J trimming: 7 bases; junction bases outside the gene matches: 9. The CDR3, as DNA: TGTGCCAGCAGTGAAGCCGACAGGGTTCCGGGTGAGCAGTACTTC. This gives the protein CASSEADRVPGEQYF.

The chain is built from TRBV19 and TRBJ2-1; 8 positions agree with TRBD1. V gave up 3 bases and J gave up 10 bases; unmatched junction bases: 5. The germline V gene has CDR1 LNHDA and CDR2 SQIVND (reference sequence). The CDR3 length is 13 residues. Written as DNA, the CDR3 is TGTGCCAGTAGTATCATAGACAGGGGAGAGCAGTTCTTC. It yields the protein CASSIIDRGEQFF.

The V and J genes are TRBV7-2 and TRBJ2-5; 13 bases agree with TRBD2. The CDR3 spans 15 residues. With 5 bases clipped from V and 1 base from J, the junction kept 1 base outside the gene matches. Per germline, CDR1 SGHTA and CDR2 FQGNSA. CDR3 protein: CASSRLAGGQETQYF. The CDR3 DNA is TGTGCCAGCAGCCGACTAGCGGGGGGCCAAGAGACCCAGTACTTC.

The CDR3 sequence: CATSDPSGSTDTQYF. The CDR3 nucleotides read TGTGCCACCAGCGACCCTAGCGGAAGCACAGATACGCAGTATTTT. This chain joins TRBV15 and TRBJ2-3; 7 nucleotides line up with TRBD2. The CDR3 has 15 amino acids. Germline loops: CDR1 LNHNV, CDR2 YYDKDF (reference sequence). With 5 bases clipped from V and 0 bases from J, the junction kept 5 bases outside the gene matches.

This clone showed up just once. This chain joins TRBV10-3 and TRBJ1-5, with a weak D call TRBD1 (5 bases). Trimming shortened V by 0 bases and J by 3 bases, and 12 bases separated the two germline ends. CDR3 size: 16 residues. CDR1 ENHRY and CDR2 SYGVKD come from the germline V gene. The CDR3 coding sequence is TGTGCCATCAGTGAGTCGATCATCAGGGACAATCAGCCCCAGCATTTT. This codes for CAISESIIRDNQPQHF.

The rearrangement links TRBV9 to TRBJ2-2; TRBD1 is a possible D gene (6 bases). Trimming took 4 bases from V and 0 from J, leaving 13 bases between them. Looked up from germline, CDR1 is SGDLS and CDR2 is YYNGEE. The CDR3 is 16 amino acids. This CDR3 reads CASSPRGTTNTGELFF. The CDR3 DNA is TGTGCCAGCAGCCCGAGGGGGACAACGAACACCGGGGAGCTGTTTTTT.

This chain connects TRBV7-2 to TRBJ2-1, with 7 nucleotides matching TRBD2. Trimming took 5 bases from V and 2 from J; bases not matched to a gene: 6. This CDR3 has 15 amino acids. Germline V gene sequence: CDR1 SGHTA, CDR2 FQGNSA. DNA for the CDR3: TGTGCCAGCAGCCGGGACTATCAGCCCTACAATGAGCAGTTCTTC. Its protein is CASSRDYQPYNEQFF.

Here the CDR3 reads CAWSGQGTKKNIQYF. In DNA, the CDR3 is TGTGCCTGGAGTGGACAGGGGACGAAGAAAAACATTCAGTACTTC. The chain employs TRBV30 and TRBJ2-4, with TRBD1 matching 8 bases. The CDR3 has 15 amino acids. V shed 1 base and J 4 bases; nucleotides not matched to a gene: 6. Germline V gene lookup returns CDR1 GTSNPN and CDR2 SVGIG (reference sequence).

The V and J genes are TRBV11-2 and TRBJ2-5; possible D gene TRBD1, 6 bases. The CDR3 consists of 20 residues. V lost 0 bases and J lost 6, with 29 bases in between. The germline CDR1 and CDR2 sequences are SGHAT and FQNNGV. The CDR3 sequence: CASSLDLAGLSVQGGKTQYF. CDR3 DNA: TGTGCCAGCAGCTTAGACTTGGCCGGCTTGAGCGTTCAAGGGGGAAAGACCCAGTACTTC.

The chain recombines TRBV2 with TRBJ1-1; D ambiguous. V dropped 4 bases and J dropped 5 bases, with 8 bases sitting between them. The germline gives CDR1 SNHLY, CDR2 FYNNEI. CDR3 size: 12 residues. This chain's CDR3 is CASSGRGTEAFF. The DNA of the CDR3 is TGTGCCAGCAGTGGACGGGGTACTGAAGCTTTCTTT.

This chain joins TRBV6-6 and TRBJ2-1, with D perhaps matching TRBD2 (6 bases). V shed 4 bases and J shed 10 bases, with 14 bases lying between them. Germline-derived CDR1 and CDR2 are MNHNY and SVGAGI (reference sequence). There are 13 residues in the CDR3. The DNA for the CDR3 is TGTGCCAGCAGTTCCCCCGGAGGGAGCGAGCAGTTCTTC. Protein product: CASSSPGGSEQFF.

The J gene is TRBJ1-5, the V gene TRBV19; 7 nucleotides agree with TRBD1. The CDR3 has 14 amino acids. Germline CDR1 LNHDA, CDR2 SQIVND (reference sequence). Germline trimming cut 7 bases from V and 3 bases from J; bases unmatched to any gene: 6. CDR3 protein: CASTLTGSNQPQHF. In DNA, the CDR3 is TGTGCCAGTACCCTGACAGGGTCCAATCAGCCCCAGCATTTT.

This clone has just a few counts. The chain carries TRBV10-1 and TRBJ2-3; D may be TRBD2 (5 bases). The germline V gene has CDR1 WNHNN and CDR2 SYGVQD (reference sequence). V lost 3 bases and J lost 4, with 14 bases in between. The CDR3 loop spans 15 amino acids. The CDR3 DNA sequence: TGCGCCAGCAGTGATATTTCGGGGAAACCAGATACGCAGTATTTT. Protein sequence: CASSDISGKPDTQYF.

The rearrangement links TRBV30 to TRBJ2-3; D possibly corresponds to TRBD1 (5 bases). The CDR3 runs 14 residues. CDR1 and CDR2 from the germline V gene are GTSNPN and SVGIG (reference sequence). With 0 bases removed from V and 2 bases from J, the gap between germline ends came to 9 bases. CDR3 amino acids: CAWSVPGATDTQYF. The DNA for the CDR3 is TGTGCCTGGAGTGTACCTGGGGCCACAGATACGCAGTATTTT. The variable domain in full, completed from reference TRBV30 and TRBJ2-3, reads SQTIHQWPATLVQPVGSPLSLECTVEGTSNPNLYWYRQAAGRGLQLLFYSVGIGQISSEVPQNLSASRPQDRQFILSSKKLLLSDSGFYLCAWSVPGATDTQYFGPGTRLTVL.

This clone qualifies as medium-sized. The chain carries TRBV23-1 and TRBJ2-5; D gene ambiguous. TRBV23-1 is an ORF, and what it does is uncertain. The CDR3 length is 12 residues. V was clipped by 2 bases and J by 9 bases, with 10 bases between them. CDR3 residues: CASSQVCGAQYF. The CDR3 nucleotides are TGCGCCAGCAGTCAAGTCTGTGGAGCCCAGTACTTC.

The chain links TRBV5-4 to TRBJ2-7; 12 nucleotides line up with TRBD1. Unmatched junction bases numbered 11, after V lost 5 bases and J lost 2 bases. Germline V gene sequence: CDR1 SGHNT, CDR2 YYREEE (reference sequence). The CDR3 consists of 17 residues. CDR3 residues: CASSPGQGAFGTYEQYF. The DNA for the CDR3 is TGTGCCAGCAGTCCGGGACAGGGGGCGTTCGGGACCTACGAGCAGTACTTC.

The rearrangement joins TRBV30 to TRBJ2-7; TRBD2 matches at 7 bases. The CDR3 is 12 amino acids. After removal of 5 bases from V and 5 bases from J, the junction contained 6 bases not matched to a gene. Germline V gives CDR1 GTSNPN, CDR2 SVGIG (reference sequence). DNA of the CDR3: TGTGCCTGGCAGCGGGATACCCACGAGCAGTACTTC. Translated: CAWQRDTHEQYF.

J is TRBJ1-4 and V is TRBV30; 9 bases agree with TRBD1. There are 13 residues in the CDR3. Germline CDR1 and CDR2: GTSNPN and SVGIG (reference sequence). J lost 8 bases, V lost 5 bases, and 6 bases had no gene match. CDR3 region: CAWGQGLREKLFF. CDR3 nucleotide sequence: TGTGCCTGGGGACAGGGGCTACGGGAAAAACTGTTTTTT.

The CDR3 loop is CSVPTSGRANEQFF. As DNA, the CDR3 is TGCAGCGTCCCCACTAGCGGGAGGGCCAATGAGCAGTTCTTC. V usage is TRBV29-1 and J usage is TRBJ2-1; 13 bases map to TRBD2. In germline, CDR1 is SQVTM, CDR2 ANQGSEA. CDR3 length: 14 residues. The V and J ends lost 6 bases and 6 bases, in that order; junction bases with no gene match: 5.

This clone was observed a single time. The J gene is TRBJ1-5, the V gene TRBV9; no reliable D call. Germline-derived CDR1 and CDR2 are SGDLS and YYNGEE. Trimming shortened V by 4 bases and J by 0 bases, and 11 bases separated the two germline ends. The CDR3 is made up of 15 amino acids. The CDR3 DNA is TGTGCCAGCAGCCGGACGGGGTATAGCAATCAGCCCCAGCATTTT. This codes for CASSRTGYSNQPQHF.

The chain couples TRBV9 to TRBJ2-3; 7 bases line up with TRBD2. V shed 2 bases, J shed 1 base, and the junction held 4 bases outside the gene matches. Germline CDR1 SGDLS, CDR2 YYNGEE. The CDR3 length is 15 residues. This chain's CDR3 is CASSVMGGGTDTQYF. The DNA of the CDR3 is TGTGCCAGCAGCGTGATGGGGGGGGGCACAGATACGCAGTATTTT.

V and J are TRBV29-1 and TRBJ2-5; TRBD1 is a possible D gene (6 bases). Per the germline V gene, CDR1 is SQVTM and CDR2 is ANQGSEA. This CDR3 is 13 amino acids long. Trimming stripped 3 bases from V and 4 bases from J, with 12 bases between. CDR3 loop: CSVESIGGETQYF. The CDR3 coding sequence is TGCAGCGTTGAGAGTATAGGGGGAGAGACCCAGTACTTC.